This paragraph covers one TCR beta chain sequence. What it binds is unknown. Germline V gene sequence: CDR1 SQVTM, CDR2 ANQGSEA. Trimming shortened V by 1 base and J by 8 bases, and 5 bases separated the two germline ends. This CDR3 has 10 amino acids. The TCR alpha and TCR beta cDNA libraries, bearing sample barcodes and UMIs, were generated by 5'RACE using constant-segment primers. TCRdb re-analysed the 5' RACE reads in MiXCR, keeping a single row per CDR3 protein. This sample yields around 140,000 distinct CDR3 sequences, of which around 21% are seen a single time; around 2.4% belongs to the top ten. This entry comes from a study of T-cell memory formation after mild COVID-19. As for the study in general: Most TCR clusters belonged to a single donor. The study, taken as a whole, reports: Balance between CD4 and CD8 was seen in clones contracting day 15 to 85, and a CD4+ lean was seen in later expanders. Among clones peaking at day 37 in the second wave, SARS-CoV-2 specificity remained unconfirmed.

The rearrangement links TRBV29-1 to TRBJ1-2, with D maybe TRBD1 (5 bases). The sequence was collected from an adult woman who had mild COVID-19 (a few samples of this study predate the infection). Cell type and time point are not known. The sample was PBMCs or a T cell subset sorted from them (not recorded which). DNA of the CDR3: TGCAGCGTTGAAGGGGACGGCTACACCTTC. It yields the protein CSVEGDGYTF.